This T cell receptor (beta chain) was sequenced in a study of blood T cell repertoires in COVID-19. Clones were read by immunoSEQ multiplex PCR, and TCRdb kept only the in-frame ones, dropping some. There are some 250,000 clones in the sample; 70% to 90% occur only once, and 1.9% lies in the top ten. This CDR3 comprises 19 residues. CDR1 and CDR2 (germline): MNHEY, SMNVEV (reference sequence). Trimming at V came to 2 bases and at J to 4 bases, leaving 14 bases not matched to a gene. The gene calls are TRBV27 and TRBJ2-1; TRBD1 agrees at 10 bases. Sequenced sample: PBMCs or T cells enriched from blood (not recorded which). This sequence was found in a woman in her 50s who had recovered from COVID-19. The CDR3 DNA follows: TGTGCCAGCAGTTTAGCGAGACAGGGGGCTTTGGCCGCATACAATGAGCAGTTCTTC. Its translation is CASSLARQGALAAYNEQFF.